This T cell receptor beta chain was observed in a study of cytomegalovirus exposure and HLA in healthy donors (dated 2017 in TCRdb). About the study as a whole: According to a later analysis, the 120 or so validation repertoires were produced on the same platform as the 666 repertoires of the first cohort. The study aimed to test whether signatures of past pathogen exposure could be identified by cataloging public T cell receptors. Along with the approximately 650-subject first cohort, a separate validation cohort of roughly 110 different subjects was used. High-throughput TCR immunosequencing, statistical association of individual TCRs with disease status, and machine learning were combined to predict cytomegalovirus infection status.

The library was produced with the immunoSEQ multiplex PCR assay. The authors' analysis ran thus. A statistical classification framework was developed to diagnose cytomegalovirus status using the catalog of TCR beta chain sequences. Sourced from immuneACCESS, this table was stored by TCRdb with only in-frame sequences that have V and J called. A share of the clones is absent; for the studies checked, an unresolved V gene accounts for under half, and the remainder has no known explanation. V, J and clone size were drawn from that table, and D and trimming were deduced from the DNA. For this sample the table gives 150,000 to 200,000 clones, of which approximately 89% were detected only once. The top ten constitute approximately 7.7% of the sample. The donors were included in the validation cohort of around 120 subjects, a group kept apart from the approximately 670-subject first cohort. In the case of this clone: Its antigen is still unknown. One base away there is no much larger clone; base qualities are not given.

On the study overall, not on this receptor specifically: Across donors, most TCR sequences were observed very rarely, whereas some public TCRs were present in many individuals. The authors suggested that the approach could potentially be extended to other disease states and immunological phenotypes. A later analysis had no HLA typing for the validation cohort, so co-occurrence there was scored across all 130 or so repertoires. Of the cluster scores, 90% to 95% were above 0 in a later analysis, which found that TCRs clustered in the first cohort also tended to co-occur in the 110 or so validation repertoires. The study listed 164 TCR beta chains as associated with cytomegalovirus. In both the original and validation cohorts, the classifier was reported to diagnose cytomegalovirus status with high specificity and sensitivity. A few of the identified cytomegalovirus-associated TCR beta chains were confirmed in vitro to be specific for cytomegalovirus antigens.

Sequences MNHNY (CDR1) and SVGAGI (CDR2) are obtained from the germline V gene (reference sequence). CDR3 length: 13 amino acids, cysteine to phenylalanine. The read is trimmed to its CDR3 DNA, 39 bases read in frame from base 1. Trimming at the junction amounts to 7 bases on V and 0 bases on J, and the germline ends lie 10 bases apart. This sequence uses TRBV6-6 and TRBJ2-7; perhaps TRBD1 is the D gene, with 6 bases matching. The sample comprised PBMCs. This TCR came from a man aged 25 to 40 in good health and CMV-seropositive. The bases are TGTGCCAGCACCGGGGACATCTCCTACGAGCAGTACTTC. Translated, this gives CASTGDISYEQYF.